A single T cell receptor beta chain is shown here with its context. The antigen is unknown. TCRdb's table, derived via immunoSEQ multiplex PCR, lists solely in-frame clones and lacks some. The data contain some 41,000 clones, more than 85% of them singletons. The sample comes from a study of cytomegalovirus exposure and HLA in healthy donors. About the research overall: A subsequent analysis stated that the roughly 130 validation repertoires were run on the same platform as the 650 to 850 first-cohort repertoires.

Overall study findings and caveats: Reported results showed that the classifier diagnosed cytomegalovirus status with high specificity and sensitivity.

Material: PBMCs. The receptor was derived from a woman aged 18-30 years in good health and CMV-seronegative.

CDR3: CASSSHGTYEQYF. The CDR3 coding sequence is TGTGCCAGCAGTTCGCACGGTACCTACGAGCAGTACTTC. The chain recombines TRBV28 with TRBJ2-7, with D hard to call. Looked up from germline, CDR1 is MDHEN and CDR2 is SYDVKM. Deletions cut 4 bases from V and 2 bases from J, with 9 bases between. This CDR3 spans 13 amino acids.